This TCR beta chain was obtained from a study of control samples from healthy donors and cancer patients (dated by TCRdb to 2020 to 2022). To note about this clone: The antigen it binds to is not known. Within one base of it there is no much larger clone, and no base qualities were kept.

V gives up 6 bases and J gives up 4 bases, and the segment between their germline ends measures 13 bases. Including cysteine and phenylalanine, the CDR3 has 14 amino acids. Of the read, only the CDR3 DNA is kept; its 42 bases are in frame from base 1. The germline V gene provides CDR1 MDHEN and CDR2 SYDVKM. Receptor amplification or capture employed the immunoSEQ multiplex PCR assay. Drawn from immuneACCESS, this table holds only the in-frame rearrangements with V and J called that TCRdb kept. Clones are partly lost; checked studies trace under half to an unresolved V gene and leave the rest unexplained. In all, the sample holds around 190,000 clones, and just over 90% of those were seen once. In total, the top ten clones hold approximately 1.4% of the sample.

The sequencing input was blood. This TCR was sampled from a man under 40 in good health. Here the chain combines TRBV28 and TRBJ1-5; the D gene assignment is ambiguous. The DNA sequence reads TGTGCCAGCAGCCTGGACGGACTTAATCAGCCCCAGCATTTT. It encodes CASSLDGLNQPQHF. Beyond the CDR3, the reference TRBV28 and TRBJ1-5 genes provide the residues; the full variable domain reads: DVKVTQSSRYLVKRTGEKVFLECVQDMDHENMFWYRQDPGLGLRLIYFSYDVKMKEKGDIPEGYSVSREKKERFSLILESASTNQTSMYLCASSLDGLNQPQHFGDGTRLSIL.